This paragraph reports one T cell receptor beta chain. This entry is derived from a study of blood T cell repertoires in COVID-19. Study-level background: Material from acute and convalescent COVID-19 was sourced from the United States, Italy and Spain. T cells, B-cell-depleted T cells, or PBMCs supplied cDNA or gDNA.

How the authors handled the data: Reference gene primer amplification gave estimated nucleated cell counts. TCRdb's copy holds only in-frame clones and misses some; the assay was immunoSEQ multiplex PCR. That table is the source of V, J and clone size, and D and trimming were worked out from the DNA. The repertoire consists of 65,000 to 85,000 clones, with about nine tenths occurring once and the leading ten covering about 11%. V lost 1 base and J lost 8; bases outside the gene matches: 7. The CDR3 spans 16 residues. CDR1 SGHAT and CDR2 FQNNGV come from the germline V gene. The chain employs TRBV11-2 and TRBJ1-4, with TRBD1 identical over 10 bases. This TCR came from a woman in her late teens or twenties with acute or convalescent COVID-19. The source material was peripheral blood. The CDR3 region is CASSLVGTGVGEKLFF. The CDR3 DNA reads TGTGCCAGCAGCTTAGTAGGGACAGGGGTAGGCGAAAAACTGTTTTTT.